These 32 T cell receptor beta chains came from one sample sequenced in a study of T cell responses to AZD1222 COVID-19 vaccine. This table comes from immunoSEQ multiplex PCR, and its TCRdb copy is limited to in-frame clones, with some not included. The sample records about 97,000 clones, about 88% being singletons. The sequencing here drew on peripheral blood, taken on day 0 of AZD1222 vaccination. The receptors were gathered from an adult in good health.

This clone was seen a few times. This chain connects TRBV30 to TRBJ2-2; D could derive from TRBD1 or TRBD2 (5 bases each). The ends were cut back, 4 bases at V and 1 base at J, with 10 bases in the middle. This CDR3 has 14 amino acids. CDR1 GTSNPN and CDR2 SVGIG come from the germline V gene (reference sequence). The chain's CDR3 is CAWTRDVNTGELFF. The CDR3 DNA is TGTGCCTGGACCCGGGACGTGAACACCGGGGAGCTGTTTTTT.

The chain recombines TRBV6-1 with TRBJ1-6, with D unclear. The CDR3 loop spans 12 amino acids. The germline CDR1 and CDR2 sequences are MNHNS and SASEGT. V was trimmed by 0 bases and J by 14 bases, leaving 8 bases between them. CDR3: CASSEAEPSLHF. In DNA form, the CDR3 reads TGTGCCAGCAGTGAAGCGGAGCCGTCCCTCCACTTT.

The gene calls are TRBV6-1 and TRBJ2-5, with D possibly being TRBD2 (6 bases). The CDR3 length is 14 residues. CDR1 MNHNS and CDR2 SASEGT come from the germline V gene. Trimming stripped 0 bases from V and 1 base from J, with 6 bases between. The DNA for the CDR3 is TGTGCCAGCAGTGAAGCGGGGGGCCAAGAGACCCAGTACTTC. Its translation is CASSEAGGQETQYF.

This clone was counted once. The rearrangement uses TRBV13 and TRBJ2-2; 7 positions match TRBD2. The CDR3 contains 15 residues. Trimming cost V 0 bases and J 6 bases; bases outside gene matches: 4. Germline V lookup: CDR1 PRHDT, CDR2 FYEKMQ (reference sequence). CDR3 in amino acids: CASSLGHGRAGELFF. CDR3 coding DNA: TGTGCCAGCAGCTTAGGACATGGGAGGGCCGGGGAGCTGTTTTTT.

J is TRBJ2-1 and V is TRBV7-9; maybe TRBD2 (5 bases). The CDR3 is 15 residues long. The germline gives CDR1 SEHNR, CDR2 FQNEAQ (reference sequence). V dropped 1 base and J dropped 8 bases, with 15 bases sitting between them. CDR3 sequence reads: CASSLVNEGFHEQFF. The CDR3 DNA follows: TGTGCCAGCAGCTTAGTTAACGAGGGTTTCCATGAGCAGTTCTTC.

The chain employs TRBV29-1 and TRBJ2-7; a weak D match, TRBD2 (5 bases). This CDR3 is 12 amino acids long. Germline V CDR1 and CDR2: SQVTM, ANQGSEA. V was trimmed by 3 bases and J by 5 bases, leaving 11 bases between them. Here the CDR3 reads CSVDLGLHEQYF. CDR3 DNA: TGCAGCGTTGACTTAGGACTCCACGAGCAGTACTTC.

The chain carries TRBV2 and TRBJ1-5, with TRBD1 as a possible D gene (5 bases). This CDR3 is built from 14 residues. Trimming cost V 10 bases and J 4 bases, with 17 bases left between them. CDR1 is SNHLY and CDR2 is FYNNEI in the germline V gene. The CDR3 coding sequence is TGTGCCACCGGGTATAGGGACCTAAATCAGCCCCAGCATTTT. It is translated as CATGYRDLNQPQHF.

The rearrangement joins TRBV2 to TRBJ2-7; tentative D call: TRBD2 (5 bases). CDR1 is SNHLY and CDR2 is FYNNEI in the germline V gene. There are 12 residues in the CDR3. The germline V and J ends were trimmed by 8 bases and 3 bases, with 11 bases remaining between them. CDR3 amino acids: CASLGSGYEQYF. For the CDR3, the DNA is TGTGCCAGCCTGGGGAGCGGCTACGAGCAGTACTTC.

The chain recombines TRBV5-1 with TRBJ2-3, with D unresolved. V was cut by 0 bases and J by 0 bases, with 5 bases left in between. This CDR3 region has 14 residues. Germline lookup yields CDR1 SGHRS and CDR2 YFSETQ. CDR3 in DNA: TGCGCCAGCAGCTTGGGCGACAGCACAGATACGCAGTATTTT. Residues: CASSLGDSTDTQYF.

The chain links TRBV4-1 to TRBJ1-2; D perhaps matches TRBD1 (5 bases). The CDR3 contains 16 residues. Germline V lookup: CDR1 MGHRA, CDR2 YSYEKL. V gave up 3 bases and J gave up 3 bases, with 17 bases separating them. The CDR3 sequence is CASSQTVLPLDYGYTF. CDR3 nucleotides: TGCGCCAGCAGCCAGACAGTACTACCGTTGGACTATGGCTACACCTTC.

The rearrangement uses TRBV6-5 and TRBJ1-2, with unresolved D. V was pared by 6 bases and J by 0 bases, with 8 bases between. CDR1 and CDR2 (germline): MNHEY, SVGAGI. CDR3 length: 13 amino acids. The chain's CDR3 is CASSLSANYGYTF. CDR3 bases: TGTGCCAGCAGCCTTTCAGCTAACTATGGCTACACCTTC.

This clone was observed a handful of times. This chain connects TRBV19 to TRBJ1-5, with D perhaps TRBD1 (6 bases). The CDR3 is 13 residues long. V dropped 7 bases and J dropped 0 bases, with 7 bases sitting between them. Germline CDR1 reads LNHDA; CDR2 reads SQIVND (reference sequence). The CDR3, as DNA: TGTGCCAGTACAGGGGCTAGCAATCAGCCCCAGCATTTT. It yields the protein CASTGASNQPQHF.

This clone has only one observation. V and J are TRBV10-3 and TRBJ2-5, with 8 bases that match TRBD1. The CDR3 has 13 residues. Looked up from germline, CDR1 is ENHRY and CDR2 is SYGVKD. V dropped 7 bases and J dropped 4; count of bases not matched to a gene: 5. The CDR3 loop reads CAIKAGGAETQYF. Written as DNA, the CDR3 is TGTGCCATCAAGGCAGGGGGCGCAGAGACCCAGTACTTC.

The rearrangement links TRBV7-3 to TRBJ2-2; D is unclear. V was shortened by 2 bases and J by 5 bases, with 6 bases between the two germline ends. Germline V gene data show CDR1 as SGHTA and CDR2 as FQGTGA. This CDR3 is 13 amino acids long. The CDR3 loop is CASSLYGTGELFF. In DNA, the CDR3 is TGTGCCAGCAGCTTATACGGAACCGGGGAGCTGTTTTTT.

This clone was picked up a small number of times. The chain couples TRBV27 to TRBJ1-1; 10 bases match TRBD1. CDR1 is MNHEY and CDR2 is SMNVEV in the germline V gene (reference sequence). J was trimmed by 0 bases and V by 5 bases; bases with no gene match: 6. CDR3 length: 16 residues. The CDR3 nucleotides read TGTGCCAGCAGTGCGACAGGGGGCCGGATGAACACTGAAGCTTTCTTT. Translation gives CASSATGGRMNTEAFF.

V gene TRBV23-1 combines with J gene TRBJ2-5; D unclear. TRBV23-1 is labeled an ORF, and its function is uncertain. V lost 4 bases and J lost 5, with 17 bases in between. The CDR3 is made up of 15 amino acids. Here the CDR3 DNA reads TGCGCCAGCAGTCCGGAAGGAGCCCCCGGGGAGACCCAGTACTTC. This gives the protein CASSPEGAPGETQYF.

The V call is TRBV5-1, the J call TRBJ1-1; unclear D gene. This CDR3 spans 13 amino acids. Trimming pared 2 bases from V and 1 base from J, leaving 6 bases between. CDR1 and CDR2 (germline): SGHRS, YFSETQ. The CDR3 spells CASSFTENTEAFF. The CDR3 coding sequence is TGCGCCAGCAGCTTCACAGAGAACACTGAAGCTTTCTTT.

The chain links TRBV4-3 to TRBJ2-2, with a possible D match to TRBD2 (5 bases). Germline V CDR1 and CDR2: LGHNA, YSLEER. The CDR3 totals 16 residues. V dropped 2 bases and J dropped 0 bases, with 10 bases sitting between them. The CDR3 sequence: CASSQRAGANTGELFF. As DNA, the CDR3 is TGCGCCAGCAGCCAACGGGCGGGCGCGAACACCGGGGAGCTGTTTTTT.

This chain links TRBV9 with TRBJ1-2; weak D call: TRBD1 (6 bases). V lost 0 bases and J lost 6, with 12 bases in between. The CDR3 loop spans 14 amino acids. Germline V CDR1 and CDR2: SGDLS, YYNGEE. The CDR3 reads CASSVGLRGDGYTF. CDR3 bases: TGTGCCAGCAGCGTAGGTTTGAGGGGGGATGGCTACACCTTC.

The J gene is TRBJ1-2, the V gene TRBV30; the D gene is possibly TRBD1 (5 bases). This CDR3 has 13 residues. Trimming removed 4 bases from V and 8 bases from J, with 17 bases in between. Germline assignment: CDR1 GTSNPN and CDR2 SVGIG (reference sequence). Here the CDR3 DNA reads TGTGCCTGGAACCAGGGTAGGAGAAGAGGCTACACCTTC. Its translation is CAWNQGRRRGYTF.

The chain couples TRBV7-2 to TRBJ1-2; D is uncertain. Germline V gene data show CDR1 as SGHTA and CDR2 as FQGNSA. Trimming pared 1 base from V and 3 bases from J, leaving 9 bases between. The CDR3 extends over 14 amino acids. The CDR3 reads CASSLGMADYGYTF. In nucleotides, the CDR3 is TGTGCCAGCAGCTTAGGTATGGCCGACTATGGCTACACCTTC.

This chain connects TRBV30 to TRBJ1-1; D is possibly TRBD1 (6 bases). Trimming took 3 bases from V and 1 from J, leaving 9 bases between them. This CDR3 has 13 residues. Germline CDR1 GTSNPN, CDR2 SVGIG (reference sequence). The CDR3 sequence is CAWRRTANTEAFF. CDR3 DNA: TGTGCCTGGAGGAGGACAGCGAACACTGAAGCTTTCTTT.

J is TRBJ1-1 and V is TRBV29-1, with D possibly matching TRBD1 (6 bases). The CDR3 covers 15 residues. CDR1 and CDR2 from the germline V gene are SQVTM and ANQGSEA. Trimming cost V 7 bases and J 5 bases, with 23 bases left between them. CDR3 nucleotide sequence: TGCAGCGCCGCCAACAGGGCAGGTATGAGGACTGAAGCTTTCTTT. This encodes CSAANRAGMRTEAFF. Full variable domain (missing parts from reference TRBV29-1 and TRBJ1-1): SAVISQKPSRDICQRGTSLTIQCQVDSQVTMMFWYRQQPGQSLTLIATANQGSEATYESGFVIDKFPISRPNLTFSTLTVSNMSPEDSSIYLCSAANRAGMRTEAFFGQGTRLTVV.

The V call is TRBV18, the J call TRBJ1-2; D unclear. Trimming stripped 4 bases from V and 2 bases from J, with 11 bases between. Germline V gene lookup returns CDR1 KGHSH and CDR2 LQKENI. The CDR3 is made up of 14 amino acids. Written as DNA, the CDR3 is TGTGCCAGCTCACTCACAACCGACAACTATGGCTACACCTTC. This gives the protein CASSLTTDNYGYTF.

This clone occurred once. For the CDR3, the DNA is TGCGCCAGCAGCCGGGTCGAGGCAGGAGGAGAGCAGTTCTTC. It yields the protein CASSRVEAGGEQFF. This chain uses TRBV5-1 with TRBJ2-1; D is perhaps TRBD2 (5 bases). Germline V gene data show CDR1 as SGHRS and CDR2 as YFSETQ. CDR3 size: 14 residues. Trimming left V 4 bases short and J 10 bases short, with 18 bases between.

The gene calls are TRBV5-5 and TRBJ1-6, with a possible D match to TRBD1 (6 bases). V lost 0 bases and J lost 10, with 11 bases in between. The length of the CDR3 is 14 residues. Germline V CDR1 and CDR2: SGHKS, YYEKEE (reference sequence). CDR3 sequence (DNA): TGTGCCAGCAGCTTGGCCGGGGGCCGGTCACCCCTCCACTTT. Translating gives CASSLAGGRSPLHF.

CDR3 region: CAVQGGEKYGYTF. The CDR3, as DNA: TGTGCCGTACAGGGGGGAGAAAAGTATGGCTACACCTTC. The genes are TRBV10-3 and TRBJ1-2; 8 bases agree with TRBD1. The germline V gene has CDR1 ENHRY and CDR2 SYGVKD. V lost 11 bases to trimming and J lost 5 bases; unmatched junction nucleotides: 10. There are 13 residues in the CDR3.

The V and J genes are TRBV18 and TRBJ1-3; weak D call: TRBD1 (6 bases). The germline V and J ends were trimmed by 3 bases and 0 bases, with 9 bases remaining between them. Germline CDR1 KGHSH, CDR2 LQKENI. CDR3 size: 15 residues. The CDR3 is CASSPGHLSGNTIYF. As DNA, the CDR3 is TGTGCCAGCTCACCGGGACACCTCTCTGGAAACACCATATATTTT.

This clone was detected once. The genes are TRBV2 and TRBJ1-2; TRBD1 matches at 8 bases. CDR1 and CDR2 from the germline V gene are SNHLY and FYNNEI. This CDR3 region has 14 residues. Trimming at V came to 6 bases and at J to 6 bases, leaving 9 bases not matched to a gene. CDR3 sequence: CASRLDRVKDGYTF. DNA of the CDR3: TGTGCCAGCAGACTGGACAGGGTTAAGGATGGCTACACCTTC.

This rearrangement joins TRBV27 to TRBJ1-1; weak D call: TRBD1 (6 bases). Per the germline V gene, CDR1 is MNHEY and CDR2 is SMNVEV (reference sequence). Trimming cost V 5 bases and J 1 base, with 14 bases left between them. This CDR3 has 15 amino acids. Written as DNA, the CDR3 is TGTGCCAGCAGTGCCTACAGGGTTGGGAACACTGAAGCTTTCTTT. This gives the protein CASSAYRVGNTEAFF.

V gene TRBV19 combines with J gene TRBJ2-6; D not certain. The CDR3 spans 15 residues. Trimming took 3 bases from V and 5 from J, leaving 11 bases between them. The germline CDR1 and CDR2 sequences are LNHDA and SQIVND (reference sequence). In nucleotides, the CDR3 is TGTGCCAGTAGTATTAGTCAGGAGTGGGCCAACGTCCTGACTTTC. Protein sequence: CASSISQEWANVLTF.

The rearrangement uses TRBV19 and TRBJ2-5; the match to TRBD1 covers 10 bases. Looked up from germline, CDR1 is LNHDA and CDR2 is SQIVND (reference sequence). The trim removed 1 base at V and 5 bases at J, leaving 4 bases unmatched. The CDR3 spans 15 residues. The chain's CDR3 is CASSIVTGGVETQYF. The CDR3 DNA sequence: TGTGCCAGTAGTATAGTGACAGGGGGCGTGGAGACCCAGTACTTC.